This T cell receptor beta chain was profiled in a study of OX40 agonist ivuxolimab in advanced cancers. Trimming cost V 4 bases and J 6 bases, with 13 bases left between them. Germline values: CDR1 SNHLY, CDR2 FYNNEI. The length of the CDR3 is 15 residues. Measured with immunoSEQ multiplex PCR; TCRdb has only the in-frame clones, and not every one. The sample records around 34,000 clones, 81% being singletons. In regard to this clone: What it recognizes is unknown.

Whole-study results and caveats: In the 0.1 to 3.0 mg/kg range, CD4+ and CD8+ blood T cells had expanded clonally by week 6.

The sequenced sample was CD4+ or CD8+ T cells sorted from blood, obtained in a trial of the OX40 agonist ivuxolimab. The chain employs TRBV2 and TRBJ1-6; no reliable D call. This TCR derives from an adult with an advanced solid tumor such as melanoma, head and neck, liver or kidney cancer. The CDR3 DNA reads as TGTGCCAGCAGTGTGCAGGCGTCGCGTAATTCACCCCTCCACTTT. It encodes CASSVQASRNSPLHF.